The 22 T cell receptor beta chains given below trace back to one sample, sequenced in a study of breast tumors, draining lymph nodes, adjacent tissues (TCRdb year 2016). Preparation of the library involved multiplex PCR. TCRdb shows the sequencer as Illumina HiSeq 2000. Using fastp trimming at Q25 and MiXCR clonotype assembly, TCRdb reanalyzed the public sequencing data and kept in-frame beta chains. A single entry per CDR3 protein holds the most common genes and DNA from its merged rows. The sample table records about 150,000 distinct CDR3 sequences; around 20% of these occur just once. The top ten hold 2.6% of the sample. The lymph node samples were taken from the axillary draining lymph nodes of breast cancer patients. Specimen: axillary lymph node tissue. The source is a female donor with breast cancer. Some clones in this sample may be carry-over from other donors' samples.

This clonotype was found a few times. Possible read error: a much larger clone is one base away. The conserved phenylalanine or tryptophan normally closing the CDR3 is absent here, so this likely arose from a read error. DNA for the CDR3: TGCAGTGCTGTAAGACTAGCAGCCTACGAGCAGTACATC. Protein: CSAVRLAAYEQYI. This chain joins TRBV20-1 and TRBJ2-7, with TRBD2 identical over 7 bases. Looked up from germline, CDR1 is DFQATT and CDR2 is SNEGSKA (reference sequence). V was pared by 5 bases and J by 2 bases, with 6 bases of the junction left unmatched. This CDR3 is 13 amino acids long.

This clonotype was seen many times. The chain joins TRBV18 to TRBJ2-7; 10 bases agree with TRBD2. Germline CDR1 KGHSH, CDR2 LQKENI. J gave up 7 bases and V 2 bases, and 5 bases lay outside the gene matches. The CDR3 runs to 14 residues. The CDR3 DNA is TGTGCCAGCTCACCAGCTAGCGGGAGCGGTGAGCAGTACTTC. Its protein product is CASSPASGSGEQYF.

This chain connects TRBV3-2 to TRBJ1-4; the table's D call, TRBD1, was not checked against the DNA. TRBV3-2 is termed a pseudogene. There are 17 residues in the CDR3. DNA of the CDR3: TGTGCCAGCAGCCAAGACCGGGGGACAGGGGCCAATGAAAAACTGTTTTTT. Protein: CASSQDRGTGANEKLFF.

This clonotype was recorded at least ten times. This chain connects TRBV24-1 to TRBJ2-3; D is unresolved. The germline V gene encodes CDR1 KGHDR and CDR2 SFDVKD. CDR3 length equals 15 residues. With 2 bases removed from V and 0 bases from J, the gap between germline ends came to 8 bases. CDR3 coding DNA: TGTGCCACCAGTGATTCCCACACCAGCACAGATACGCAGTATTTT. This sequence encodes CATSDSHTSTDTQYF.

This clonotype was seen at least ten times. The chain employs TRBV18 and TRBJ1-2; a weak D match, TRBD1 (5 bases). Germline V lookup: CDR1 KGHSH, CDR2 LQKENI. V shed 1 base and J shed 2 bases, with 5 bases lying between them. The CDR3 is 13 amino acids. The CDR3 sequence is CASSPRDNYGYTF. Here the CDR3 DNA reads TGTGCCAGCTCACCACGGGACAACTATGGCTACACCTTC. Supplemented by reference TRBV18 and TRBJ1-2, the full variable domain reads NAGVMQNPRHLVRRRGQEARLRCSPMKGHSHVYWYRQLPEEGLKFMVYLQKENIIDESGMPKERFSAEFPKEGPSILRIQQVVRGDSAAYFCASSPRDNYGYTFGSGTRLTVV.

This clonotype has ten or more counts. The gene calls are TRBV4-3 and TRBJ2-3, with 10 bases matching TRBD2. Germline trimming cut 1 base from V and 2 bases from J; bases unmatched to any gene: 15. CDR1 and CDR2 (germline): LGHNA, YSLEER. The CDR3 covers 20 residues. The CDR3 loop is CASSQAVTGILAGHTDTQYF. DNA of the CDR3: TGCGCCAGCAGCCAAGCCGTGACAGGGATACTAGCGGGACACACAGATACGCAGTATTTT.

This clonotype was detected many times. This chain links TRBV3-1 with TRBJ2-1; D is ambiguous. This CDR3 spans 12 amino acids. Germline values: CDR1 LGHDT, CDR2 YNNKEL (reference sequence). V lost 5 bases, J lost 8 bases, and 10 bases lay in between. The CDR3 loop reads CASSSIQDEQFF. In nucleotides, the CDR3 is TGTGCCAGCAGCTCAATACAAGATGAGCAGTTCTTC.

This clonotype showed up many times. The rearrangement uses TRBV5-4 and TRBJ2-7; 9 positions match TRBD1. The V and J ends lost 1 base and 4 bases, in that order; junction bases with no gene match: 6. The CDR3 extends over 15 amino acids. Germline V CDR1 and CDR2: SGHNT, YYREEE (reference sequence). In DNA form, the CDR3 reads TGTGCCAGCAGCTTGTCGGGACAGGGCATATACGAGCAGTACTTC. Its protein product is CASSLSGQGIYEQYF.

This clonotype was counted many times. The gene calls are TRBV6-2 or TRBV6-3 and TRBJ2-7; 8 nucleotides line up with TRBD2. The V segment lost 9 bases and the J segment 3 bases; nucleotides outside the gene matches: 1. Germline V gives CDR1 MNHEY, CDR2 SVGEGT. The CDR3 spans 11 residues. DNA of the CDR3: TGTGCCAGGGGGACTAGCTACGAGCAGTACTTC. Translated: CARGTSYEQYF.

To note about this clonotype: The junction shows a germline mismatch at one end, possibly a read error. The J gene is TRBJ2-7, the V gene TRBV6-2 or TRBV6-3; weak D call: TRBD1 (7 bases). The CDR3 has 15 amino acids. The germline V gene encodes CDR1 MNHEY and CDR2 SVGEGT. The CDR3 DNA is TGTGCCGGCACCCCAGTTGACAGGGTGGACTACAAGCAGTACTTC. Its protein product is CAGTPVDRVDYKQYF.

This clonotype has a count of ten or more. CDR3 sequence reads: CSATRAGEDYEQYF. In nucleotides, the CDR3 is TGCAGTGCTACCAGAGCGGGAGAGGACTACGAGCAGTACTTC. The chain combines TRBV20-1 with TRBJ2-7, with TRBD2 identical over 8 bases. This CDR3 is 14 amino acids long. Germline values: CDR1 DFQATT, CDR2 SNEGSKA (reference sequence). V gave up 4 bases and J gave up 3 bases; unmatched junction bases: 8.

This clonotype was detected ten times or more. The chain carries TRBV20-1 and TRBJ2-7; 11 bases fit TRBD1. The CDR3 has 15 residues. Germline assignment: CDR1 DFQATT and CDR2 SNEGSKA (reference sequence). Unmatched junction bases numbered 10, after V lost 6 bases and J lost 3 bases. The CDR3 here is CSAQPGQGGDYEQYF. The DNA for the CDR3 is TGCAGTGCGCAACCGGGACAGGGGGGGGACTACGAGCAGTACTTC.

A word on this clonotype: One base away lies a much larger clone, so this may be a sequencing read error. This chain links TRBV11-3 with TRBJ1-4; D ambiguous. CDR3 length: 13 amino acids. Germline CDR1 reads SGHNT; CDR2 reads YENEEA. The CDR3 DNA reads as TGTGCCGGCAGCTTGGCTACTAATGAAAAACTGTTTTTT. It encodes CAGSLATNEKLFF.

For this clonotype: Since a much larger clone is just one base distant, this may be a read error. This chain uses TRBV11-2 with TRBJ2-1, with 15 positions matching TRBD2. This CDR3 has 18 amino acids. Trimming cost V 1 base and J 8 bases; bases outside gene matches: 9. Germline V gene lookup returns CDR1 SGHAT and CDR2 FQNNGV. In DNA, the CDR3 is TGTGCCAGCAGCTTAGCCGGGGGGACTAGCGGGGGGTACGATGAGCAGTTCTTC. Translated: CASSLAGGTSGGYDEQFF.

This clonotype was recorded many times. The chain combines TRBV6-4 with TRBJ2-1; 12 bases agree with TRBD2. The CDR3 is 15 residues long. Trimming cost V 3 bases and J 9 bases; bases outside gene matches: 6. Germline V gives CDR1 MRHNA, CDR2 SNTAGT. The CDR3 sequence: CASSDILAGGSEQFF. CDR3 DNA sequence: TGTGCCAGCAGTGATATACTAGCGGGAGGTTCTGAGCAGTTCTTC.

Ten or more counts support this clonotype. The rearrangement links TRBV12-3 or TRBV12-4 to TRBJ2-1; D unclear. Between the trimmed V and J ends, which lost 3 bases and 8 bases, there was a span of 11 bases. CDR3 length equals 13 residues. CDR3 sequence: CASSFGLGYEQFF. In DNA, the CDR3 is TGTGCCAGCAGTTTTGGGCTGGGGTATGAGCAGTTCTTC.

For this clonotype: Given a much more abundant clone one base away, this may be a read error. V is TRBV6-2 or TRBV6-3 and J is TRBJ2-2, with 8 bases lining up with TRBD1. Germline V lookup: CDR1 MNHEY, CDR2 SVGEGT. The CDR3 contains 16 residues. J was trimmed by 4 bases and V by 4 bases; bases with no gene match: 8. The CDR3 nucleotides are TGTGCCAGCAGTTGCCGTTCAGGGGGCATCACCGGGGAGCTGTTTTTT. It is translated as CASSCRSGGITGELFF.

The chain carries TRBV27 and TRBJ2-7, with TRBD1 matching over 7 bases. The CDR3 is 14 amino acids. V shed 6 bases, J shed 3 bases, and the junction held 8 bases outside the gene matches. The germline CDR1 and CDR2 sequences are MNHEY and SMNVEV (reference sequence). Written as DNA, the CDR3 is TGTGCCAGCAGAAAGGGGTGGGACAGCTACGAGCAGTACTTC. This sequence encodes CASRKGWDSYEQYF.

There are many counts of this clonotype. This chain uses TRBV20-1 with TRBJ2-5; 10 bases agree with TRBD2. The CDR3 consists of 13 residues. Trimming cost V 6 bases and J 5 bases; bases outside gene matches: 6. Germline lookup yields CDR1 DFQATT and CDR2 SNEGSKA (reference sequence). Here the CDR3 reads CSAKLAGIETQYF. The CDR3 nucleotides read TGCAGTGCAAAACTAGCGGGAATTGAGACCCAGTACTTC.

The sample holds many counts of this clonotype. The chain links TRBV20-1 to TRBJ2-3; 7 nucleotides match TRBD2. Germline values: CDR1 DFQATT, CDR2 SNEGSKA (reference sequence). V lost 7 bases and J lost 2; bases outside the gene matches: 3. The CDR3 loop spans 12 amino acids. CDR3 sequence reads: CSGGGHTDTQYF. The CDR3 DNA is TGCAGTGGGGGGGGTCACACAGATACGCAGTATTTT.

This clonotype was counted ten times or more. The gene calls are TRBV7-2 and TRBJ2-7; D not resolved. The germline CDR1 and CDR2 sequences are SGHTA and FQGNSA. The CDR3 has 15 amino acids. V lost 2 bases to trimming and J lost 0 bases, with 11 bases between them. The CDR3 is CASSLNSFSSYEQYF. CDR3 DNA: TGTGCCAGCAGCTTAAATTCTTTTAGCTCCTACGAGCAGTACTTC.

This clonotype came up many times. The J gene is TRBJ2-5, the V gene TRBV19, with D perhaps matching TRBD2 (6 bases). Between the trimmed V and J ends, which lost 4 bases and 4 bases, there was a span of 16 bases. The CDR3 totals 15 residues. The germline V gene has CDR1 LNHDA and CDR2 SQIVND (reference sequence). In DNA, the CDR3 is TGTGCCAGTAGTAACACCGGGACTTCAGGAGAGACCCAGTACTTC. Its protein is CASSNTGTSGETQYF.